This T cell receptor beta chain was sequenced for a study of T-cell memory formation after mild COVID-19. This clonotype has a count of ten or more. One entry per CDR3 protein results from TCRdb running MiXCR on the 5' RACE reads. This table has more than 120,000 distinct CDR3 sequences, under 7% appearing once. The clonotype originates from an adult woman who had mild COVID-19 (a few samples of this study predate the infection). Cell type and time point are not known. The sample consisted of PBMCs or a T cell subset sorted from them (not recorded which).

This CDR3 is CSARVPGRGAYEQYF. CDR3 DNA sequence: TGCAGTGCTAGAGTTCCCGGCAGGGGCGCCTACGAGCAGTACTTC. This chain uses TRBV20-1 with TRBJ2-7; D may be TRBD1 (6 bases). Germline loops: CDR1 DFQATT, CDR2 SNEGSKA (reference sequence). Trimming stripped 1 base from V and 2 bases from J, with 15 bases between. The CDR3 covers 15 residues.